The 26 T cell receptor beta chains reported below all come from one sample, sequenced in a study of T cell repertoires in cytomegalovirus infection. MiXCR was run by TCRdb on the reads, yielding one entry per CDR3 protein. Found here are 740,000 or so distinct CDR3 sequences, about 40% of them singletons; the top ten hold around 2.8%. The sample was PBMCs. Receptors originate from a human donor in good health (CMV status not recorded). Some clones in this sample may be carry-over from other donors' samples.

The rearrangement joins TRBV24-1 to TRBJ2-3; D possibly corresponds to TRBD2 (5 bases). Germline V gene lookup returns CDR1 KGHDR and CDR2 SFDVKD. V lost 1 base and J 3 bases, leaving 16 bases between the germline ends. The CDR3 loop spans 17 amino acids. CDR3 DNA: TGTGCCACCAGTGATTTTGGATTGGCAGCGGTTACAGATACGCAGTATTTT. It specifies CATSDFGLAAVTDTQYF.

The table lists this clonotype with many counts. The V call is TRBV28, the J call TRBJ1-1, with 7 positions matching TRBD1. The CDR3 is made up of 13 amino acids. The junction had 9 bases not matched to a gene; V was cut back by 6 bases and J by 8 bases. Germline CDR1 and CDR2: MDHEN and SYDVKM. The CDR3 DNA follows: TGTGCCAGCAGCAAAGGGACAGCCCACGAAGCTTTCTTT. Protein product: CASSKGTAHEAFF.

This CDR3 reads CAWSVLQGGYEKLFF. The CDR3 DNA reads as TGTGCCTGGAGTGTCCTACAGGGAGGATATGAAAAACTGTTTTTT. This chain uses TRBV30 with TRBJ1-4; D is perhaps TRBD1 (6 bases). Germline-derived CDR1 and CDR2 are GTSNPN and SVGIG (reference sequence). Deletions cut 0 bases from V and 6 bases from J, with 14 bases between. The CDR3 totals 15 residues.

This clonotype was picked up a small number of times. The J gene is TRBJ2-5, the V gene TRBV19; 10 nucleotides line up with TRBD1. The CDR3 is made up of 15 amino acids. The ends lost 3 bases at V and 1 base at J; junction bases unmatched: 2. The germline V gene has CDR1 LNHDA and CDR2 SQIVND (reference sequence). In DNA form, the CDR3 reads TGTGCCAGTAGTATGGGGACAGGGGCCCAAGAGACCCAGTACTTC. Translation: CASSMGTGAQETQYF.

V gene TRBV15 combines with J gene TRBJ1-1; no clear D. The CDR3 consists of 15 residues. V lost 1 base to trimming and J lost 2 bases, with 11 bases between them. Germline V CDR1 and CDR2: LNHNV, YYDKDF (reference sequence). CDR3 sequence: CATSRGAMYNTEAFF. The CDR3 region has the DNA TGTGCCACCAGCAGAGGGGCGATGTATAACACTGAAGCTTTCTTT.

This CDR3 is CAISEAHGGGYTF. CDR3 in DNA: TGTGCCATCAGTGAGGCCCACGGGGGGGGCTACACCTTC. The rearrangement uses TRBV10-3 and TRBJ1-2; tentative D call: TRBD1 (5 bases). Trimming removed 2 bases from V and 8 bases from J, with 12 bases in between. The CDR3 is made up of 13 amino acids. Germline V CDR1 and CDR2: ENHRY, SYGVKD.

The V and J genes are TRBV9 and TRBJ2-3; 10 bases match TRBD2. Trimming took 2 bases from V and 3 from J; bases not matched to a gene: 3. The CDR3 is made up of 15 amino acids. Germline CDR1 is SGDLS and CDR2 is YYNGEE. This CDR3 is CASSVGLAKTDTQYF. The CDR3 DNA sequence: TGTGCCAGCAGCGTGGGACTAGCGAAAACAGATACGCAGTATTTT. The variable domain in full, completed from reference TRBV9 and TRBJ2-3, reads DSGVTQTPKHLITATGQRVTLRCSPRSGDLSVYWYQQSLDQGLQFLIQYYNGEERAKGNILERFSAQQFPDLHSELNLSSLELGDSALYFCASSVGLAKTDTQYFGPGTRLTVL.

The chain employs TRBV29-1 and TRBJ2-4, with D perhaps matching TRBD1 or TRBD2 (5 bases each). CDR1 and CDR2 from the germline V gene are SQVTM and ANQGSEA. Trimming shortened V by 3 bases and J by 0 bases, and 6 bases separated the two germline ends. The CDR3 covers 13 residues. CDR3 in amino acids: CSVEGEAKNIQYF. The CDR3 region has the DNA TGCAGCGTTGAGGGGGAAGCCAAAAACATTCAGTACTTC.

The chain carries TRBV15 and TRBJ2-3, with a weak D call TRBD2 (5 bases). The CDR3 has 16 amino acids. V was shortened by 1 base and J by 6 bases, with 17 bases between the two germline ends. The germline V gene encodes CDR1 LNHNV and CDR2 YYDKDF (reference sequence). DNA for the CDR3: TGTGCCACCAGCAGAGCTCGCGGGTGGGCGGCGGATACGCAGTATTTT. It codes for CATSRARGWAADTQYF.

This clonotype was observed many times. The genes are TRBV11-2 and TRBJ2-3, with a possible D match to TRBD1 (5 bases). Germline CDR1 is SGHAT and CDR2 is FQNNGV. V lost 5 bases to trimming and J lost 0 bases, with 9 bases between them. This CDR3 comprises 14 residues. The CDR3 region has the DNA TGTGCCAGCAGCCGACAGAAGAGCACAGATACGCAGTATTTT. Its protein is CASSRQKSTDTQYF.

The J gene is TRBJ1-1, the V gene TRBV5-1; D is unresolved. The CDR3 is made up of 15 amino acids. Germline V gene data show CDR1 as SGHRS and CDR2 as YFSETQ. V lost 6 bases and J 8 bases, leaving 23 bases between the germline ends. The CDR3 DNA is TGCGCCAGCAACCCCCCAATGACCGGGTCAAGCGAAGCTTTCTTT. Translating gives CASNPPMTGSSEAFF.

This clonotype was counted between two and nine times. This sequence joins TRBV6-6 and TRBJ2-1; 8 bases fit TRBD2. The CDR3 consists of 20 residues. Germline CDR1 and CDR2: MNHNY and SVGAGI (reference sequence). Unmatched junction bases numbered 24, after V lost 5 bases and J lost 6 bases. The DNA for the CDR3 is TGTGCCAGCAGTCTCTGGGGTAGCGGGATGCCCCAGTTTGGCGGCAATGAGCAGTTCTTC. It encodes CASSLWGSGMPQFGGNEQFF.

The chain has TRBV11-1 and TRBJ1-1; no definite D call. The CDR3 covers 15 residues. Germline CDR1 reads SGHAT; CDR2 reads FQDESV (reference sequence). Trimming stripped 2 bases from V and 6 bases from J, with 16 bases between. DNA of the CDR3: TGTGCCAGCAGCTTAAATAGGTGGAGTGACGCTGAAGCTTTCTTT. It is translated as CASSLNRWSDAEAFF.

This clonotype was observed a few times. The chain uses TRBV7-9 and TRBJ2-1; tentatively, D is TRBD1 (5 bases). This CDR3 region has 11 residues. Germline-derived CDR1 and CDR2 are SEHNR and FQNEAQ (reference sequence). V lost 8 bases and J 12 bases, leaving 14 bases between the germline ends. The CDR3 DNA follows: TGTGCCAGCGGGATCCAGGGTGGGCAGTTCTTC. Its protein product is CASGIQGGQFF.

This clonotype was seen ten or more times. This chain links TRBV7-2 with TRBJ2-4, with TRBD1 identical over 10 bases. From germline, CDR1 is SGHTA and CDR2 FQGNSA. This CDR3 has 15 residues. The junction had 8 bases not matched to a gene; V was cut back by 5 bases and J by 7 bases. In nucleotides, the CDR3 is TGTGCCAGCAGCACCGGGGGGGGACAGGGGAACATTCAGTACTTC. Amino acid sequence: CASSTGGGQGNIQYF.

The chain is built from TRBV25-1 and TRBJ2-3, with 8 bases aligning to TRBD1. CDR1 and CDR2 from the germline V gene are MGHDK and SYGVNS. After removal of 4 bases from V and 4 bases from J, the junction contained 4 bases not matched to a gene. The CDR3 has 14 amino acids. CDR3 sequence (DNA): TGTGCCAGCAGTGCCGGACAGGGCCCAGATACGCAGTATTTT. Translation gives CASSAGQGPDTQYF.

This chain links TRBV4-1 with TRBJ1-6; D may be TRBD1 (6 bases). Germline CDR1 MGHRA, CDR2 YSYEKL. The V end lost 0 bases, the J end lost 3 bases, and 12 bases lay between the germline ends. CDR3 length: 17 amino acids. The CDR3 sequence: CASSQDRQGFYNSPLHF. The CDR3 coding sequence is TGCGCCAGCAGCCAAGATCGGCAGGGGTTCTATAATTCACCCCTCCACTTT.

The genes are TRBV24-1 and TRBJ1-3; D unclear. This CDR3 spans 13 amino acids. V lost 7 bases and J 4 bases, leaving 10 bases between the germline ends. CDR1 KGHDR and CDR2 SFDVKD come from the germline V gene. DNA for the CDR3: TGTGCCACCAGCTCCCTTGGGGGAAACACCATATATTTT. It codes for CATSSLGGNTIYF.

The genes are TRBV5-1 and TRBJ2-5; D uncertain. CDR3 size: 14 residues. Germline CDR1 and CDR2: SGHRS and YFSETQ. V gave up 1 base and J gave up 0 bases, with 7 bases separating them. The CDR3 reads CASSLSTYQETQYF. CDR3 coding DNA: TGCGCCAGCAGCTTGAGCACATACCAAGAGACCCAGTACTTC.

This clonotype was seen at least ten times. The genes are TRBV7-2 and TRBJ1-5, with TRBD1 identical over 10 bases. CDR1 is SGHTA, CDR2 FQGNSA, per germline. The trim removed 3 bases at V and 5 bases at J, leaving 4 bases unmatched. This CDR3 has 15 amino acids. The CDR3 spells CASSLGQGSYQPQHF. CDR3 nucleotide sequence: TGTGCCAGCAGCTTGGGACAGGGGTCTTATCAGCCCCAGCATTTT.

This clonotype was found a few times. The chain links TRBV7-6 to TRBJ2-3, with TRBD2 matching 11 bases. From germline, CDR1 is SGHVS and CDR2 FNYEAQ. Trimming cost V 4 bases and J 2 bases; bases outside gene matches: 5. This CDR3 has 16 amino acids. The CDR3, as DNA: TGTGCCAGCAGCTATGGGGGACTAGCGGACACAGATACGCAGTATTTT. Translation gives CASSYGGLADTDTQYF.

The sample holds one count of this clonotype. This rearrangement joins TRBV12-3 or TRBV12-4 to TRBJ2-1, with D possibly called TRBD1 or TRBD2 (5 bases each). The ends were cut back, 2 bases at V and 7 bases at J, with 15 bases in the middle. This CDR3 contains 15 residues. The CDR3 nucleotides are TGTGCCAGCAGTTTAAATGTGGGGCCGGGAAATGAGCAGTTCTTC. Protein product: CASSLNVGPGNEQFF.

The CDR3 is CASSLETGEQYF. Here the CDR3 DNA reads TGTGCCAGCAGCTTGGAAACTGGCGAGCAGTACTTC. This chain connects TRBV5-4 to TRBJ2-7; no firm D call. Germline lookup yields CDR1 SGHNT and CDR2 YYREEE (reference sequence). This CDR3 region has 12 residues. The V gene lost 0 bases and the J gene lost 6 bases, with 7 bases spanning the gap. The full variable domain, completed using reference TRBV5-4 and TRBJ2-7, is ETGVTQSPTHLIKTRGQQVTLRCSSQSGHNTVSWYQQALGQGPQFIFQYYREEENGRGNFPPRFSGLQFPNYSSELNVNALELDDSALYLCASSLETGEQYFGPGTRLTVT.

The J gene is TRBJ2-2, the V gene TRBV5-1, with 8 bases identical to TRBD1. Germline V gene data show CDR1 as SGHRS and CDR2 as YFSETQ. This CDR3 contains 16 residues. With V trimmed by 3 bases and J by 4 bases, 8 bases remained unmatched. CDR3 nucleotides: TGCGCCAGCAGCTGGCCGGGACAGGTGCGCACCGGGGAGCTGTTTTTT. Translating gives CASSWPGQVRTGELFF.

Many counts were recorded for this clonotype. The chain is built from TRBV11-3 and TRBJ1-1; D remains ambiguous. Germline V gene lookup returns CDR1 SGHNT and CDR2 YENEEA. The CDR3 runs 13 residues. Trimming left V 6 bases short and J 9 bases short, with 17 bases between. This CDR3 is CASSLGIDLKAFF. The CDR3 DNA reads as TGTGCCAGCAGTCTTGGGATTGACCTCAAAGCTTTCTTT.

The chain uses TRBV24-1 and TRBJ2-1, with 15 bases identical to TRBD2. The CDR3 sequence is 16 residues long. Unmatched junction bases numbered 8, after V lost 5 bases and J lost 10 bases. Germline-derived CDR1 and CDR2 are KGHDR and SFDVKD. CDR3 sequence: CATSAWTSGGAREQFF. In DNA, the CDR3 is TGTGCCACCAGTGCCTGGACTAGCGGGGGGGCCCGGGAGCAGTTCTTC.